This entry concerns a single TCR beta chain. Its antigen is still unknown. From germline, CDR1 is SNHLY and CDR2 FYNNEI. This CDR3 region has 16 residues. Trimming took off 6 bases at V and 0 bases at J, with 14 bases between the two ends. These data belong to a study of T cell repertoires in cytomegalovirus infection. Turning to the study itself: Public TCR beta signatures were indicative of both CMV infection and a matching HLA type.

In TCRdb, the reads were re-called with MiXCR into one record per CDR3 protein. Of about 890,000 distinct CDR3 sequences in the sample, around 32% are singletons; the top ten hold under 15%. Overall study findings and caveats: The ex vivo response was dominated by HLA-C-restricted CMV-specific TCR beta clonotypes.

Source: cultured CD8+ T cells from PBMCs, taken from culture after CMV antigen stimulation. The chain joins TRBV2 to TRBJ2-2; no reliable D call. The receptor was derived from a human donor in good health (CMV status not recorded). Some clones in this sample may be carry-over from other donors' samples. CDR3 DNA: TGTGCCAGCAGACCTGTTGACACAACGAACACCGGGGAGCTGTTTTTT. This encodes CASRPVDTTNTGELFF.